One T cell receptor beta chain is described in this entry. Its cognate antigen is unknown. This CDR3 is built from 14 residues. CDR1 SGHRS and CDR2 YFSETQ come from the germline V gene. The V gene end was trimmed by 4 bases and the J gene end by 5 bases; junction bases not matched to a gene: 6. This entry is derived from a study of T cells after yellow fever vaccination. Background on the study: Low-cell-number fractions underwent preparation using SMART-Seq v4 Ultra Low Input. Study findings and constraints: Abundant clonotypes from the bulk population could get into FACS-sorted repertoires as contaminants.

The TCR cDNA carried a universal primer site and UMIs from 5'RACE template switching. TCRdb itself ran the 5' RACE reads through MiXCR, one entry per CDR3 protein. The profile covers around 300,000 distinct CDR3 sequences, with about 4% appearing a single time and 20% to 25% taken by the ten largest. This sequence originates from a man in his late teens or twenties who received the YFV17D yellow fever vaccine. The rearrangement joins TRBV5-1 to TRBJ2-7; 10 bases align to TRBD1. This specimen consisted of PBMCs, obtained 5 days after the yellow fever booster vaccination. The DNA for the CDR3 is TGCGCCAGCAGCACCGGGACAGGGGTCGACGAGCAGTACTTC. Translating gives CASSTGTGVDEQYF.